A single sample is the source of the 26 T cell receptor beta chains below, sequenced in a study of blood T cells in healthy people across ages. A second 7 to 11 cycle PCR used barcoded and J-beta primers. One entry per CDR3 protein, called by TCRdb with MiXCR from the 5' RACE reads. Here the sample spans 380,000 or so distinct CDR3 sequences, over 45% being singletons. Material for sequencing was blood. The receptors were sampled from a man aged 60 to 69 in good health.

In this sample, this clonotype turned up a few times. The genes are TRBV9 and TRBJ2-2; possibly TRBD2 for D (6 bases). Trimming stripped 0 bases from V and 4 bases from J, with 13 bases between. In germline, CDR1 is SGDLS, CDR2 YYNGEE. The CDR3 is 16 amino acids. In DNA, the CDR3 is TGTGCCAGCAGCGTAGCTTCGGGAGCAAGCACCGGGGAGCTGTTTTTT. It codes for CASSVASGASTGELFF.

The chain recombines TRBV4-2 with TRBJ1-2; D might be TRBD1 (6 bases). The V gene's germline CDR1 is LGHNA and CDR2 YNFKEQ. The CDR3 sequence is 16 residues long. V shed 0 bases and J shed 2 bases, with 13 bases lying between them. The CDR3 reads CASSQEGGGANYGYTF. The CDR3 nucleotides read TGTGCCAGCAGCCAAGAGGGCGGGGGGGCGAACTATGGCTACACCTTC.

The chain is built from TRBV28 and TRBJ2-7, with 9 positions matching TRBD1. The CDR3 is 16 residues long. After removal of 5 bases from V and 2 bases from J, the junction contained 10 bases not matched to a gene. The V gene's germline CDR1 is MDHEN and CDR2 SYDVKM. CDR3 sequence reads: CASSPRVGTGPYEQYF. CDR3 DNA sequence: TGTGCCAGCAGTCCGCGGGTCGGGACAGGGCCCTACGAGCAGTACTTC.

A few counts support this clonotype. The gene calls are TRBV7-2 and TRBJ2-7; 8 nucleotides align to TRBD1. The germline V gene has CDR1 SGHTA and CDR2 FQGNSA. The CDR3 extends over 14 amino acids. V shed 3 bases, J shed 4 bases, and the junction held 5 bases outside the gene matches. CDR3 loop: CASSFSTGGYEQYF. CDR3 in DNA: TGTGCCAGCAGCTTCAGTACAGGGGGGTACGAGCAGTACTTC.

V gene TRBV4-2 combines with J gene TRBJ2-1; 9 bases map to TRBD1. CDR3 size: 16 residues. With 8 bases clipped from V and 5 bases from J, the junction kept 13 bases outside the gene matches. Germline loops: CDR1 LGHNA, CDR2 YNFKEQ. The chain's CDR3 is CASGHPGTGRDNEQFF. As DNA, the CDR3 is TGTGCCAGCGGACACCCCGGGACAGGGCGCGACAATGAGCAGTTCTTC.

V and J are TRBV6-1 and TRBJ2-6; D perhaps matches TRBD1 (6 bases). Germline CDR1 and CDR2: MNHNS and SASEGT. The length of the CDR3 is 22 residues. Trimming removed 3 bases at V and 0 bases at J, with 27 bases between. CDR3 loop: CASSEATRGLGRVGSGANVLTF. The CDR3 DNA reads TGTGCCAGCAGTGAGGCGACCAGGGGTTTGGGCCGGGTCGGCTCTGGGGCCAACGTCCTGACTTTC.

The J gene is TRBJ2-1, the V gene TRBV3-1, with D uncertain. The CDR3 spans 14 residues. CDR1 is LGHDT, CDR2 YNNKEL, per germline (reference sequence). Between the trimmed V and J ends, which lost 5 bases and 9 bases, there was a span of 17 bases. Here the CDR3 reads CASSNPLGFSEQFF. CDR3 coding DNA: TGTGCCAGCAGCAACCCTCTAGGGTTCAGTGAGCAGTTCTTC.

The chain has TRBV6-1 and TRBJ2-7, with 7 bases identical to TRBD1. The germline gives CDR1 MNHNS, CDR2 SASEGT. The CDR3 totals 16 residues. Losses at the gene ends were 6 bases for V and 2 bases for J; bases not matched to a gene: 13. This CDR3 reads CASRDRRSDFTYEQYF. CDR3 nucleotides: TGTGCCAGCAGGGACAGGCGCTCGGATTTTACCTACGAGCAGTACTTC.

This chain joins TRBV6-2 or TRBV6-3 and TRBJ1-1; D not certain. V dropped 2 bases and J dropped 1 base, with 14 bases sitting between them. Germline CDR1 and CDR2: MNHEY and SVGEGT. CDR3 length: 16 amino acids. The CDR3 nucleotides read TGTGCCAGCAGTTACGCCCCGCAAGGTCGGAACACTGAAGCTTTCTTT. Protein product: CASSYAPQGRNTEAFF.

The chain combines TRBV2 with TRBJ1-4; unclear D gene. The CDR3 loop spans 13 amino acids. The germline V and J ends were trimmed by 8 bases and 5 bases, with 12 bases remaining between them. The germline V gene encodes CDR1 SNHLY and CDR2 FYNNEI. Written as DNA, the CDR3 is TGTGCCAGCCAGGCAGGCGGGAATGAAAAACTGTTTTTT. Protein: CASQAGGNEKLFF.

The V gene is TRBV30, the J gene TRBJ2-7; tentative D call: TRBD1 (6 bases). V lost 2 bases, J lost 7 bases, and 12 bases lay in between. Germline loops: CDR1 GTSNPN, CDR2 SVGIG (reference sequence). This CDR3 region has 12 residues. The CDR3: CAWSPQGWEQYF. CDR3 coding DNA: TGTGCCTGGAGTCCACAGGGTTGGGAGCAGTACTTC.

The rearrangement joins TRBV20-1 to TRBJ2-1; D uncertain. CDR1 is DFQATT, CDR2 SNEGSKA, per germline (reference sequence). V shed 0 bases and J shed 5 bases, with 11 bases lying between them. This CDR3 spans 14 amino acids. The CDR3 DNA is TGCAGTGCTAGAGACCAGACTTTCAACAATGAGCAGTTCTTC. Its translation is CSARDQTFNNEQFF.

The chain has TRBV12-3 or TRBV12-4 and TRBJ2-1; D is unresolved. V lost 4 bases and J 10 bases, leaving 11 bases between the germline ends. This CDR3 is built from 12 residues. The CDR3 DNA follows: TGTGCCAGCAGTTCCTATCCCTCCGAGCAGTTCTTC. Translating gives CASSSYPSEQFF.

This clonotype has ten or more counts. The chain is built from TRBV28 and TRBJ2-1; maybe TRBD2 (6 bases). The CDR3 sequence is 15 residues long. The germline V gene has CDR1 MDHEN and CDR2 SYDVKM. V was pared by 5 bases and J by 4 bases, with 15 bases between. The CDR3 DNA reads as TGTGCCAGCAGTGCCGGAGATGGGGGGTACAATGAGCAGTTCTTC. Translation: CASSAGDGGYNEQFF.

This clonotype has only a few counts. This sequence joins TRBV7-2 and TRBJ2-1, with TRBD2 matching 9 bases. CDR3 length: 12 residues. CDR1 and CDR2 (germline): SGHTA, FQGNSA. Losses at the gene ends were 1 base for V and 15 bases for J; bases not matched to a gene: 4. CDR3 protein: CASSLDRLAAFF. Here the CDR3 DNA reads TGTGCCAGCAGCTTAGATCGACTAGCGGCGTTCTTC. The whole variable domain, remainder taken from reference TRBV7-2 and TRBJ2-1, is GAGVSQSPSNKVTEKGKDVELRCDPISGHTALYWYRQSLGQGLEFLIYFQGNSAPDKSGLPSDRFSAERTGGSVSTLTIQRTQQEDSAVYLCASSLDRLAAFFGPGTRLTVL.

The chain couples TRBV5-1 to TRBJ2-1; no clear D. This CDR3 has 12 residues. Germline loops: CDR1 SGHRS, CDR2 YFSETQ. V lost 2 bases to trimming and J lost 8 bases, with 8 bases between them. Here the CDR3 reads CASSFSAYEQFF. CDR3 nucleotides: TGCGCCAGCAGCTTTTCCGCCTATGAGCAGTTCTTC.

This clonotype was picked up a small number of times. J is TRBJ2-3 and V is TRBV10-3; 7 nucleotides agree with TRBD2. The germline V gene has CDR1 ENHRY and CDR2 SYGVKD. J lost 2 bases, V lost 5 bases, and 4 bases had no gene match. The CDR3 totals 14 residues. CDR3 protein: CAISPGTTTDTQYF. The CDR3 DNA sequence: TGTGCCATCAGTCCCGGGACTACCACAGATACGCAGTATTTT.

Points on this clonotype: This may arise from a read error, as a much more abundant clone is one base away. This chain connects TRBV7-2 to TRBJ2-6, with D perhaps assigned TRBD1 or TRBD2 (5 bases each). In germline, CDR1 is SGHTA, CDR2 FQGNSA. The length of the CDR3 is 16 residues. The CDR3 DNA is TGTGCCAGCAGCTTAGATAGCGCGGCTGGGGCCGACGTCCTGACTTTC. Its protein is CASSLDSAAGADVLTF.

This rearrangement joins TRBV7-9 to TRBJ1-2; D perhaps matches TRBD1 (6 bases). V dropped 6 bases and J dropped 2 bases, with 13 bases sitting between them. The CDR3 extends over 14 amino acids. The V gene's germline CDR1 is SEHNR and CDR2 FQNEAQ (reference sequence). The chain's CDR3 is CASSPSQGNYGYTF. The CDR3 coding sequence is TGTGCCAGCAGTCCAAGTCAGGGGAACTATGGCTACACCTTC.

The J gene is TRBJ2-1, the V gene TRBV6-6; the match to TRBD2 covers 10 bases. The J call may be wrong; the DNA end is better matched by TRBJ2-7. The V gene's germline CDR1 is MNHNY and CDR2 SVGAGI (reference sequence). This CDR3 spans 14 amino acids. Here the CDR3 reads CASMLAGVTYEQYF. Written as DNA, the CDR3 is TGTGCCAGCATGCTAGCGGGAGTTACTTACGAGCAGTACTTC.

The V and J genes are TRBV20-1 and TRBJ2-1; 9 positions match TRBD2. The CDR3 covers 16 residues. Trimming took 1 base from V and 5 from J; bases not matched to a gene: 9. The germline gives CDR1 DFQATT, CDR2 SNEGSKA (reference sequence). Here the CDR3 reads CSARALGLAYHNEQFF. CDR3 in DNA: TGCAGTGCTAGAGCGCTGGGACTAGCTTATCACAATGAGCAGTTCTTC.

V is TRBV24-1 and J is TRBJ2-1; the match to TRBD2 covers 13 bases. V shed 4 bases and J 7 bases; nucleotides not matched to a gene: 3. The germline V gene has CDR1 KGHDR and CDR2 SFDVKD. The CDR3 has 15 amino acids. The CDR3 reads CATSERTSGRNEQFF. DNA of the CDR3: TGTGCCACCAGTGAACGGACTAGCGGGAGAAATGAGCAGTTCTTC.

This clonotype was detected only a few times. This chain joins TRBV14 and TRBJ1-1; weak D call: TRBD1 (5 bases). The length of the CDR3 is 16 residues. The germline gives CDR1 SGHDN, CDR2 FVKESK. With 4 bases removed from V and 1 base from J, the gap between germline ends came to 16 bases. The CDR3 DNA is TGTGCCAGCAGCCCTAGAACTGGACACCGGAACACTGAAGCTTTCTTT. Protein product: CASSPRTGHRNTEAFF.

V gene TRBV27 combines with J gene TRBJ2-5; perhaps TRBD1 as D (6 bases). This CDR3 comprises 11 residues. Deletions cut 6 bases from V and 11 bases from J, with 13 bases between. Germline V gives CDR1 MNHEY, CDR2 SMNVEV (reference sequence). The CDR3 loop reads CASRRGCEQYF. CDR3 nucleotide sequence: TGTGCCAGCAGAAGGGGGTGTGAGCAGTACTTC.

This clonotype has a handful of counts. The V and J genes are TRBV24-1 and TRBJ2-5, with 10 bases aligning to TRBD1. Germline assignment: CDR1 KGHDR and CDR2 SFDVKD. J lost 11 bases, V lost 5 bases, and 10 bases had no gene match. This CDR3 is built from 14 residues. The CDR3 sequence is CATSGQGAIGEQYF. CDR3 coding DNA: TGTGCCACCAGTGGACAGGGGGCTATTGGTGAGCAGTACTTC.

The chain joins TRBV7-2 to TRBJ2-3; D may correspond to TRBD1 or TRBD2 (6 bases each). Trimming pared 4 bases from V and 4 bases from J, leaving 15 bases between. Looked up from germline, CDR1 is SGHTA and CDR2 is FQGNSA. The CDR3 runs to 15 residues. The CDR3 sequence is CASSCGGGGPDTQYF. CDR3 sequence (DNA): TGTGCCAGCAGCTGCGGAGGGGGTGGCCCAGATACGCAGTATTTT. Full variable domain (remainder filled in from reference TRBV7-2 and TRBJ2-3): GAGVSQSPSNKVTEKGKDVELRCDPISGHTALYWYRQSLGQGLEFLIYFQGNSAPDKSGLPSDRFSAERTGGSVSTLTIQRTQQEDSAVYLCASSCGGGGPDTQYFGPGTRLTVL.